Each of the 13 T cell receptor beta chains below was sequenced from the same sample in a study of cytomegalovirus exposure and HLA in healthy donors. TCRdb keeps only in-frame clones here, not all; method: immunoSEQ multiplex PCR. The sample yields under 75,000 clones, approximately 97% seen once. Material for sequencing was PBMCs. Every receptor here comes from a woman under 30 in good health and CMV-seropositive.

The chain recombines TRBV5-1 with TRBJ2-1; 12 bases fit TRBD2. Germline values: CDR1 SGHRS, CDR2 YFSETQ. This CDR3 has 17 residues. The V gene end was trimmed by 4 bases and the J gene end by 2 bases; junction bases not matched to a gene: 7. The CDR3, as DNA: TGCGCCAGCAGCGCAGGACTAGCGGGAAGAACCTACAATGAGCAGTTCTTC. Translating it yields CASSAGLAGRTYNEQFF.

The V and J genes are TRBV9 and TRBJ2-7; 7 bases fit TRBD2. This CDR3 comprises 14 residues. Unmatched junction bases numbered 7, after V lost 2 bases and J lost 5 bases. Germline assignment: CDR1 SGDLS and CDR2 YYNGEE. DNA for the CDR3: TGTGCCAGCAGCGTCTCCGGGAGGAACGACGAGCAGTACTTC. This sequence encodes CASSVSGRNDEQYF.

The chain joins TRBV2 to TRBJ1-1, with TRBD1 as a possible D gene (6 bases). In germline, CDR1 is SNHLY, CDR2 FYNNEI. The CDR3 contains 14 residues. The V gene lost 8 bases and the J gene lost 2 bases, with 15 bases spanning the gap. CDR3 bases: TGTGCCAGCCTTGGCAGGGGCGCAAACACTGAAGCTTTCTTT. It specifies CASLGRGANTEAFF.

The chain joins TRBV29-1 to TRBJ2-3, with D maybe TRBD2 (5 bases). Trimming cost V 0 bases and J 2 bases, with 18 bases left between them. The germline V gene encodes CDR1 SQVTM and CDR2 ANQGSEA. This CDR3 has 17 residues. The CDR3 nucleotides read TGCAGCGTTGAAGAAGCGGTCGGAGTCTTACCCACAGATACGCAGTATTTT. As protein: CSVEEAVGVLPTDTQYF.

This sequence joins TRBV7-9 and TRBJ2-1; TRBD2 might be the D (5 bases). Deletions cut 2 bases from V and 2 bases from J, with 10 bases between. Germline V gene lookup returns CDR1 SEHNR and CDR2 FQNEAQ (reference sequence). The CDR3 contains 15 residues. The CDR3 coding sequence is TGTGCCAGCAGCTTACTCGCTAGCACCTACAATGAGCAGTTCTTC. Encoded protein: CASSLLASTYNEQFF.

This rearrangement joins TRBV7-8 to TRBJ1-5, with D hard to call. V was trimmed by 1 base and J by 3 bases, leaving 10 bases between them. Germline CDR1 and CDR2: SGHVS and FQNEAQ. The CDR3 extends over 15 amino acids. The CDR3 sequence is CASSLGEYSNQPQHF. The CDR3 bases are TGTGCCAGCAGCTTAGGGGAGTATTCCAATCAGCCCCAGCATTTT.

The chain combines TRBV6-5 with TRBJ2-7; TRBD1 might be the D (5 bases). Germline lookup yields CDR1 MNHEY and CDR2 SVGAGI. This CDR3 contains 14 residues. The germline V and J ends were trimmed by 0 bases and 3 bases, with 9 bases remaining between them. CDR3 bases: TGTGCCAGCAGTTACTCGCACAGGTTCTACGAGCAGTACTTC. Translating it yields CASSYSHRFYEQYF.

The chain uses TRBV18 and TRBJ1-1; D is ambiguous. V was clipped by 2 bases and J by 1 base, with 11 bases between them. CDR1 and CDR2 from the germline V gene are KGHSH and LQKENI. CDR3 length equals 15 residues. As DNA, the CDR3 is TGTGCCAGCTCACCAAAAGCCCCAGGGAACACTGAAGCTTTCTTT. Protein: CASSPKAPGNTEAFF.

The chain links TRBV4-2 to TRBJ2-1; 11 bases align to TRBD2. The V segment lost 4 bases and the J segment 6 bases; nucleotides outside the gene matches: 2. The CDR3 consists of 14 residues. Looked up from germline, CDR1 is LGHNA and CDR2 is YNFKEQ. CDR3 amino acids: CASSLGTSGNEQFF. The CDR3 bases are TGTGCCAGCAGCCTCGGGACTAGCGGCAATGAGCAGTTCTTC.

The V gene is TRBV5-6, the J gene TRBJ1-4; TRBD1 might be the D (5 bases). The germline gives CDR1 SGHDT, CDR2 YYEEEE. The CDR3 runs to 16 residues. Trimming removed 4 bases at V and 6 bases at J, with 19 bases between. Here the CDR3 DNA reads TGTGCCAGCAGCCCGGGCGGTAGGGGATTCGATGAAAAACTGTTTTTT. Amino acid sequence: CASSPGGRGFDEKLFF.

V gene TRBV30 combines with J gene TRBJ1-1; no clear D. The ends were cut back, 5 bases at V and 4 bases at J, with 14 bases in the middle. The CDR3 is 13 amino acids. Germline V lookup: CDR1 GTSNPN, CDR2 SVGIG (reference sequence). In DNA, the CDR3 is TGTGCCTGGTCTCATGTGGAGGGCACTGAAGCTTTCTTT. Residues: CAWSHVEGTEAFF. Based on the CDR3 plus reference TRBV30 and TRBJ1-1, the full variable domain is SQTIHQWPATLVQPVGSPLSLECTVEGTSNPNLYWYRQAAGRGLQLLFYSVGIGQISSEVPQNLSASRPQDRQFILSSKKLLLSDSGFYLCAWSHVEGTEAFFGQGTRLTVV.

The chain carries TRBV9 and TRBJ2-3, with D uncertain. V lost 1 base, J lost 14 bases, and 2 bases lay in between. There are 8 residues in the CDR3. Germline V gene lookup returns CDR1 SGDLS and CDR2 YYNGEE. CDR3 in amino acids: CASSVLYF. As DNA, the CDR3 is TGTGCCAGCAGCGTACTGTATTTT.

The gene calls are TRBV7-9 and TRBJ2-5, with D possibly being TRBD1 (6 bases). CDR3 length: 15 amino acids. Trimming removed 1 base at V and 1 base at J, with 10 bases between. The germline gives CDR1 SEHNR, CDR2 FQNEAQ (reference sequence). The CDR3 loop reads CASSLVTGIQETQYF. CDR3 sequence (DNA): TGTGCCAGCAGCTTAGTGACAGGAATCCAAGAGACCCAGTACTTC.